This T cell receptor (beta chain) is from a study of cytomegalovirus exposure and HLA in healthy donors. Trimming removed 4 bases from V and 2 bases from J, with 9 bases in between. The CDR3 sequence is 13 residues long. CDR1 and CDR2 from the germline V gene are SNHLY and FYNNEI. Use of 60 Vbeta and 13 Jbeta primers characterized the PCR. Method: immunoSEQ multiplex PCR; TCRdb's copy keeps in-frame clones and lacks some. The profile covers around 130,000 clones, with 60% to 85% appearing a single time and about 3.4% taken by the ten largest. The chain joins TRBV2 to TRBJ2-7; D not resolved. The sequencing sample was made of PBMCs. The source of this sequence is a man younger than 40 in good health and CMV-seronegative. Written as DNA, the CDR3 is TGTGCCAGCAGTGTGAGGCTAGCCTACGAGCAGTACTTC. Amino acid sequence: CASSVRLAYEQYF.